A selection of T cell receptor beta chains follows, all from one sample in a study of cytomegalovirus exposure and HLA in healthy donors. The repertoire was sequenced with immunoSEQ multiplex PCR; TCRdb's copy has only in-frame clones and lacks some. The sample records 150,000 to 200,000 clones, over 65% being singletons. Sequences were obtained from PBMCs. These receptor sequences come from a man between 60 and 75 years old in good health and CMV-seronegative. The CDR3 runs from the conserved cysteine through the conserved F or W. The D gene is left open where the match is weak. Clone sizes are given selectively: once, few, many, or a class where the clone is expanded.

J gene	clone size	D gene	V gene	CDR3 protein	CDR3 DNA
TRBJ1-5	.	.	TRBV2	CASSQQGNDQPQHF	TGTGCCAGCAGCCAACAGGGAAATGATCAGCCCCAGCATTTT
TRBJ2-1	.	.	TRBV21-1	CASSNRTEAYNEQFF	TGTGCCAGCAGCAATCGGACAGAGGCCTACAATGAGCAGTTCTTC
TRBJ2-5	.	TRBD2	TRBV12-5	CASGLEGLAGWETQYF	TGTGCTAGTGGTTTGGAGGGACTAGCGGGGTGGGAGACCCAGTACTTC
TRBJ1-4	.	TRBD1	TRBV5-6	CASSTGQGEKLFF	TGTGCCAGCAGCACCGGACAGGGGGAAAAACTGTTTTTT
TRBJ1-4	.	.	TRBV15	CATSRVAGLTEKLFF	TGTGCCACCAGCAGAGTGGCAGGGCTTACTGAAAAACTGTTTTTT
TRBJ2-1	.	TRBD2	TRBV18	CASSPIGLAGASNEQFF	TGTGCCAGCTCACCGATTGGTCTAGCGGGAGCGTCCAATGAGCAGTTCTTC
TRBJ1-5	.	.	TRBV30	CAWSPGQWAPNQPQNF	TGTGCCTGGAGTCCCGGACAGTGGGCTCCCAATCAGCCCCAGAATTTT
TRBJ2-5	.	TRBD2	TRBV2	CASRRLAGDLQETQYF	TGTGCCAGCAGGCGGCTAGCGGGGGACCTACAAGAGACCCAGTACTTC
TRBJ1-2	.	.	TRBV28	CASSFQGDGYTF	TGTGCCAGCAGTTTTCAGGGTGACGGCTACACCTTC
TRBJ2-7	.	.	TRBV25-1	CASSNTGVLSYEQYF	TGTGCCAGCAGCAACACGGGGGTCCTCAGCTACGAGCAGTACTTC
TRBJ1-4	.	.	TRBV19	CATQQGTNEKLFF	TGTGCCACACAACAGGGTACTAATGAAAAACTGTTTTTT
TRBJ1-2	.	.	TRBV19	CASSMTASNYGYTF	TGTGCCAGTAGTATGACAGCGTCTAACTATGGCTACACCTTC
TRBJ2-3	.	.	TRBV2	CASSEEGGITDTQYF	TGTGCCAGCAGTGAAGAGGGGGGGATCACAGATACGCAGTATTTT
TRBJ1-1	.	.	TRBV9	CASSTSRDTEAFF	TGTGCCAGCAGCACGAGCCGGGACACTGAAGCTTTCTTT
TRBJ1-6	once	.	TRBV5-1	CASSLDPVPRYNSPLHF	TGCGCCAGCAGCTTGGACCCGGTCCCGAGGTACAATTCACCCCTCCACTTT
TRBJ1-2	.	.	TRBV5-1	CASSLDGGGGYTF	TGCGCCAGCAGCTTGGACGGGGGAGGTGGCTACACCTTC
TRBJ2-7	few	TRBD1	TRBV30	CAWRKGQAAAYEQYF	TGTGCCTGGAGAAAGGGACAGGCGGCCGCCTACGAGCAGTACTTC
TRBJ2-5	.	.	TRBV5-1	CASSLAAGPQETQYF	TGCGCCAGCAGCTTGGCGGCAGGGCCACAAGAGACCCAGTACTTC
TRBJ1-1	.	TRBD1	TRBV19	CASSIKGADTEAFF	TGTGCCAGTAGTATAAAGGGGGCGGACACTGAAGCTTTCTTT
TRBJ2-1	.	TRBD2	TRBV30	CAWSVLAGGGGQFF	TGTGCCTGGAGTGTACTAGCGGGAGGGGGGGGGCAGTTCTTC
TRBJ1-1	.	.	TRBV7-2	CASRVGGLGTEAFF	TGTGCCAGCAGGGTCGGCGGGTTGGGGACTGAAGCTTTCTTT
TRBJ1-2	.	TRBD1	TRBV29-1	CSVVGTDLYGYTF	TGCAGCGTTGTTGGGACAGACCTCTATGGCTACACCTTC
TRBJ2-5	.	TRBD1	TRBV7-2	CASSPRDREETQYF	TGTGCCAGCAGCCCAAGGGACAGGGAGGAGACCCAGTACTTC
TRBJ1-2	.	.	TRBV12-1	CASSAWSVSYGYTF	TGTGCCAGCAGCGCGTGGTCGGTGAGTTATGGCTACACCTTC